A selection of T cell receptor beta chains follows, all from one sample in a study of T cells after posttransplantation cyclophosphamide. TCRdb's table, derived via immunoSEQ multiplex PCR, lists solely in-frame clones and lacks some. Of roughly 30,000 clones in the sample, around nine tenths were seen once. Sequences were obtained from naive CD4+ T cells sorted from PBMCs. Receptors originate from a woman aged 55-69 years in good health, CMV-negative, and a related stem cell transplant donor. Both conserved end residues are trimmed from each CDR3. D genes are given only for firm matches.

j_call: TRBJ2-7; v_call: TRBV28; d_call: .; cdr3_aa: ASSLLALEQY
j_call: TRBJ2-5; v_call: TRBV5-1; d_call: TRBD2; cdr3_aa: ASSLGGLAGQETQY
j_call: TRBJ2-1; v_call: TRBV19; d_call: .; cdr3_aa: ASSIDPTGEQF
j_call: TRBJ2-3; v_call: TRBV18; d_call: TRBD2; cdr3_aa: ASSQTSGTTDTQY
j_call: TRBJ1-6; v_call: TRBV19; d_call: .; cdr3_aa: ASSMSSGKDGSPLH
j_call: TRBJ2-3; v_call: TRBV7-2; d_call: TRBD2; cdr3_aa: ASSRLSGGAVTDTQY
j_call: TRBJ1-5; v_call: TRBV30; d_call: TRBD1; cdr3_aa: AWGTRGRQPQH
j_call: TRBJ1-1; v_call: TRBV5-1; d_call: .; cdr3_aa: ASSLAAGAEAF
j_call: TRBJ2-1; v_call: TRBV9; d_call: TRBD2; cdr3_aa: ASSVEGTRYEQF
j_call: TRBJ2-2; v_call: TRBV14; d_call: .; cdr3_aa: ASSRGIAPATGELF
j_call: TRBJ2-3; v_call: TRBV4-2; d_call: TRBD2; cdr3_aa: ASSQGPREGTDTQY
j_call: TRBJ2-7; v_call: TRBV5-1; d_call: TRBD1; cdr3_aa: ASSQGQASYEQY
j_call: TRBJ2-1; v_call: TRBV5-1; d_call: .; cdr3_aa: ASSLSSTTSYNEQF
j_call: TRBJ2-7; v_call: TRBV6-5; d_call: TRBD2; cdr3_aa: ASTPLTSGAYEQY
j_call: TRBJ1-3; v_call: TRBV9; d_call: .; cdr3_aa: ASSAQGLDHTTGNTIY
j_call: TRBJ2-2; v_call: TRBV12-5; d_call: TRBD2; cdr3_aa: ASGLVPLRGNGELF
j_call: TRBJ1-1; v_call: TRBV19; d_call: TRBD1; cdr3_aa: ASSYRGLAEAF
j_call: .; v_call: TRBV5-8; d_call: .; cdr3_aa: ASSRGGKPTYEQY
j_call: TRBJ1-5; v_call: TRBV6-5; d_call: .; cdr3_aa: ASRPLHSNQPQH
j_call: TRBJ2-2; v_call: TRBV30; d_call: .; cdr3_aa: AWRVNILSGELF
j_call: TRBJ1-2; v_call: TRBV11-2; d_call: .; cdr3_aa: ASSFNRGGNYGYT
j_call: TRBJ1-2; v_call: TRBV18; d_call: TRBD1; cdr3_aa: ASSLEGAKGYT
j_call: TRBJ2-3; v_call: TRBV19; d_call: TRBD2; cdr3_aa: ASSKTSGKVDTQY
j_call: TRBJ2-7; v_call: TRBV15; d_call: .; cdr3_aa: ATSRGGSGYEQY
j_call: TRBJ1-1; v_call: TRBV27; d_call: .; cdr3_aa: ASSYRREMNTEAF
j_call: TRBJ2-1; v_call: TRBV27; d_call: .; cdr3_aa: ASSLSPQMWSEQF
j_call: TRBJ1-4; v_call: TRBV6-6; d_call: TRBD1; cdr3_aa: ASSAQGGRNEKLF
j_call: TRBJ2-1; v_call: TRBV4-2; d_call: TRBD2; cdr3_aa: ASSLGRRDSYNEQF
j_call: TRBJ2-7; v_call: TRBV27; d_call: TRBD1; cdr3_aa: ASRRGTGAHEQY
j_call: TRBJ2-5; v_call: TRBV5-6; d_call: TRBD2; cdr3_aa: ASSLYLAGAPQETQY
j_call: TRBJ2-7; v_call: TRBV10-3; d_call: TRBD1; cdr3_aa: AMGQGVGYEQY
j_call: TRBJ2-3; v_call: TRBV19; d_call: .; cdr3_aa: ASSIRAGPTTDTQY
j_call: TRBJ2-1; v_call: TRBV9; d_call: TRBD2; cdr3_aa: ASSVGLAGMHEQF
j_call: TRBJ2-3; v_call: TRBV7-3; d_call: TRBD2; cdr3_aa: ASSTGGTYTQY
j_call: TRBJ2-1; v_call: TRBV6-5; d_call: TRBD1; cdr3_aa: ASSRTGTGVNEQF
j_call: TRBJ2-1; v_call: TRBV27; d_call: .; cdr3_aa: ASRIRAASSYNEQF
j_call: TRBJ2-2; v_call: TRBV28; d_call: .; cdr3_aa: ATSLGGNTGELF
j_call: TRBJ1-1; v_call: TRBV6-5; d_call: TRBD1; cdr3_aa: ASSFGTVPMNTEAF
j_call: .; v_call: TRBV4-3; d_call: TRBD1; cdr3_aa: ASSRDRGHEQY